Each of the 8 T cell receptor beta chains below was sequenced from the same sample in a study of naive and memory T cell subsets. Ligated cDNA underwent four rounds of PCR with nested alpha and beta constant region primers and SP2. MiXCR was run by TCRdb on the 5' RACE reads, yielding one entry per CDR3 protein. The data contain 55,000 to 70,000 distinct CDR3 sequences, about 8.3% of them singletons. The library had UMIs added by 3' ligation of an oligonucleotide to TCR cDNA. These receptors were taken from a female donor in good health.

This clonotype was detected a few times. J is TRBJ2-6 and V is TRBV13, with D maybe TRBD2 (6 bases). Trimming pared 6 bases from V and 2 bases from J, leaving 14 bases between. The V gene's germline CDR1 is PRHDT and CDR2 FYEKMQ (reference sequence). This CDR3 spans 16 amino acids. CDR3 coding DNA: TGTGCCAGCAGACCGACTAGTTGGACTGGGGCCAACGTCCTGACTTTC. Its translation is CASRPTSWTGANVLTF.

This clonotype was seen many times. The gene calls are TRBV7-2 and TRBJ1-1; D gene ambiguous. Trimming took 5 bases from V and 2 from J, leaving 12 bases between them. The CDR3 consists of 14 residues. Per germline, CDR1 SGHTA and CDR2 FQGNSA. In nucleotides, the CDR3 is TGTGCCAGCAGCCCGTATGGGCTTAACACTGAAGCTTTCTTT. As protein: CASSPYGLNTEAFF.

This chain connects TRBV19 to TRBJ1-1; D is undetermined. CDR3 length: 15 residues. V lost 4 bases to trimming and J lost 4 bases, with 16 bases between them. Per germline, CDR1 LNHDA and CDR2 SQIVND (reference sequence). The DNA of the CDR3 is TGTGCCAGTAGTACCCCTCCGTTAGGACGCACTGAAGCTTTCTTT. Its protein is CASSTPPLGRTEAFF.

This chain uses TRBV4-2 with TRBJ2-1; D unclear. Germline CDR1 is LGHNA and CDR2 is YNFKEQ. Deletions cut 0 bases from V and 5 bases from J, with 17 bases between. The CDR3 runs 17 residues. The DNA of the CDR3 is TGTGCCAGCAGCCAAGATCGGGCCAAACGCGTTAACAATGAGCAGTTCTTC. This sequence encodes CASSQDRAKRVNNEQFF.

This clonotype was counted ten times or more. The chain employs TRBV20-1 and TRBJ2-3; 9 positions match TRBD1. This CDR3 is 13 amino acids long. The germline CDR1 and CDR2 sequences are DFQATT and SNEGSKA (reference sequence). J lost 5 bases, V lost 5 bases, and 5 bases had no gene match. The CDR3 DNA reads TGCAGTGCTGGCCCGGACAGGGGAGATACGCAGTATTTT. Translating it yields CSAGPDRGDTQYF.

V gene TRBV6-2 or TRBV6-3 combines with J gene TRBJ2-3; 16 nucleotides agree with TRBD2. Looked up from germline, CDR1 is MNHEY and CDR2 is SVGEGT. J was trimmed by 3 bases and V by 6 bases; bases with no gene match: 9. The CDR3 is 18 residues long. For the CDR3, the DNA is TGTGCCAGCAGAAAAACAGGGACTAGCGGGGGGGCAACAGATACGCAGTATTTT. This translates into CASRKTGTSGGATDTQYF.

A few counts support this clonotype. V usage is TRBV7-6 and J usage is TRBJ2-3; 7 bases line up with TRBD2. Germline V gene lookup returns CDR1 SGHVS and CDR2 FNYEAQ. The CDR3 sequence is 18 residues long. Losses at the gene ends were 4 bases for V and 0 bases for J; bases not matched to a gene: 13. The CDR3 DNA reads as TGTGCCAGCAGCTCACCGTGGACCGGGACTACTAGCACAGATACGCAGTATTTT. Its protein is CASSSPWTGTTSTDTQYF.

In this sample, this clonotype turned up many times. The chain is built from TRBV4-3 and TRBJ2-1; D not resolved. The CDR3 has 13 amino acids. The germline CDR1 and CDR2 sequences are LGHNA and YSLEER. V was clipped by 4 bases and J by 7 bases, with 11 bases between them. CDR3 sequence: CASSPLLWNEQFF. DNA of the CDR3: TGCGCCAGCAGCCCCTTGTTGTGGAATGAGCAGTTCTTC.